A single sample is the source of the 25 T cell receptor beta chains below, sequenced in a study of blood T cell repertoires in COVID-19. The data were produced by immunoSEQ multiplex PCR, yet TCRdb's version contains in-frame clones alone and is incomplete. Of roughly 65,000 clones in the sample, more than 75% were seen once. The sequenced sample consisted of peripheral blood. These receptors all come from a man aged 55 to 70 with acute or convalescent COVID-19.

This chain connects TRBV6-6 to TRBJ1-1, with D maybe TRBD1 (6 bases). Germline values: CDR1 MNHNY, CDR2 SVGAGI (reference sequence). This CDR3 region has 13 residues. V dropped 6 bases and J dropped 4 bases, with 12 bases sitting between them. The DNA for the CDR3 is TGTGCCAGCAGCCAAAGGGACACCACTGAAGCTTTCTTT. This sequence encodes CASSQRDTTEAFF.

The CDR3 reads CASGQGFQKLFF. The CDR3 nucleotides are TGTGCCAGCGGGCAGGGGTTTCAAAAACTGTTTTTT. The chain is built from TRBV25-1 and TRBJ1-4, with D maybe TRBD1 (6 bases). The V gene's germline CDR1 is MGHDK and CDR2 SYGVNS. This CDR3 has 12 amino acids. V was trimmed by 8 bases and J by 9 bases, leaving 13 bases between them. The complete variable domain, with remaining parts taken from reference TRBV25-1 and TRBJ1-4, reads EADIYQTPRYLVIGTGKKITLECSQTMGHDKMYWYQQDPGMELHLIHYSYGVNSTEKGDLSSESTVSRIRTEHFPLTLESARPSHTSQYLCASGQGFQKLFFGSGTQLSVL.

The chain has TRBV2 and TRBJ1-1; D not resolved. V dropped 6 bases and J dropped 5 bases, with 13 bases sitting between them. This CDR3 contains 13 residues. In germline, CDR1 is SNHLY, CDR2 FYNNEI. The CDR3 is CASREEAMTEAFF. CDR3 bases: TGTGCCAGCAGAGAGGAGGCTATGACTGAAGCTTTCTTT.

The CDR3 protein is CAGSSGEGDTQYF. CDR3 nucleotides: TGTGCCGGCTCTAGCGGGGAGGGGGATACGCAGTATTTT. The chain recombines TRBV30 with TRBJ2-3; 9 bases align to TRBD2. V trimming: 8 bases; J trimming: 6 bases; junction bases outside the gene matches: 9. The CDR3 covers 13 residues. Looked up from germline, CDR1 is GTSNPN and CDR2 is SVGIG (reference sequence).

J is TRBJ1-2 and V is TRBV12-2; TRBD1, the table's D call, was not compared with the DNA. TRBV12-2 is given as a pseudogene. This CDR3 is built from 17 residues. This chain's CDR3 is CASRFLTGEVRNYGYTF. The DNA of the CDR3 is TGTGCAAGTCGCTTTTTGACAGGGGAGGTAAGGAACTATGGCTACACCTTC.

The table lists this clone with a few counts. The chain joins TRBV30 to TRBJ1-2, with 9 bases that match TRBD1. The germline CDR1 and CDR2 sequences are GTSNPN and SVGIG (reference sequence). There are 13 residues in the CDR3. For the CDR3, the DNA is TGTGCTTCGAAAGGACAGGGGTACTATGGCTACACCTTC. Protein: CASKGQGYYGYTF. Looking up the rest from reference TRBV30 and TRBJ1-2 gives the full variable domain: SQTIHQWPATLVQPVGSPLSLECTVEGTSNPNLYWYRQAAGRGLQLLFYSVGIGQISSEVPQNLSASRPQDRQFILSSKKLLLSDSGFYLCASKGQGYYGYTFGSGTRLTVV.

The chain carries TRBV10-3 and TRBJ1-1, with D perhaps matching TRBD1 (6 bases). The V end was cut by 3 bases, the J end by 8 bases, with 13 bases between. The CDR3 is 13 amino acids. Germline V CDR1 and CDR2: ENHRY, SYGVKD. CDR3 DNA: TGTGCCATCAGTGATAGGACAGTCGAAGAAGCTTTCTTT. The encoded protein is CAISDRTVEEAFF.

The count of this clone is one. The rearrangement links TRBV7-2 to TRBJ2-7; D is perhaps TRBD1 (6 bases). Trimming took 3 bases from V and 0 from J, leaving 15 bases between them. CDR3 size: 16 residues. In germline, CDR1 is SGHTA, CDR2 FQGNSA. DNA of the CDR3: TGTGCCAGCAGCTTCCGGCGCAGGGGTGGCTCCTACGAGCAGTACTTC. Translating it yields CASSFRRRGGSYEQYF.

The chain is built from TRBV30 and TRBJ2-7; 10 bases align to TRBD1. After removal of 1 base from V and 4 bases from J, the junction contained 7 bases not matched to a gene. From germline, CDR1 is GTSNPN and CDR2 SVGIG (reference sequence). CDR3 length equals 15 residues. The CDR3 bases are TGTGCCTGGAGTGCATCGGGACAGGGGAGGTACGAGCAGTACTTC. Encoded protein: CAWSASGQGRYEQYF.

CDR3: CAISFDRDNTEAFF. In DNA, the CDR3 is TGTGCCATCAGCTTCGACAGGGACAACACTGAAGCTTTCTTT. This rearrangement joins TRBV10-3 to TRBJ1-1; 7 bases line up with TRBD1. J was trimmed by 2 bases and V by 6 bases; bases with no gene match: 6. The CDR3 spans 14 residues. Germline V gene lookup returns CDR1 ENHRY and CDR2 SYGVKD.

The rearrangement links TRBV7-9 to TRBJ1-1; D unclear. Looked up from germline, CDR1 is SEHNR and CDR2 is FQNEAQ (reference sequence). This CDR3 is 14 amino acids long. Deletions cut 3 bases from V and 4 bases from J, with 12 bases between. DNA of the CDR3: TGTGCCAGCAGCTTGAGGCGAGTTTTCACTGAAGCTTTCTTT. Residues: CASSLRRVFTEAFF.

This clone was counted a single time. The CDR3 region is CASSWGTGNTIYF. In DNA, the CDR3 is TGTGCCAGTAGTTGGGGCACTGGAAACACCATATATTTT. The chain is built from TRBV19 and TRBJ1-3; D possibly corresponds to TRBD1 (5 bases). CDR3 length: 13 residues. V was trimmed by 5 bases and J by 2 bases, leaving 7 bases between them. Germline CDR1 and CDR2: LNHDA and SQIVND (reference sequence).

V is TRBV11-3 and J is TRBJ2-7; TRBD2 aligns across 7 bases. Germline V gives CDR1 SGHNT, CDR2 YENEEA. J lost 0 bases, V lost 5 bases, and 1 base had no gene match. CDR3 length equals 13 residues. CDR3 DNA: TGTGCCAGCAGCGGGGGGGTCTCCTACGAGCAGTACTTC. Translated, it gives CASSGGVSYEQYF.

The V and J genes are TRBV5-1 and TRBJ1-4; D is possibly TRBD1 (5 bases). Trimming cost V 0 bases and J 8 bases, with 14 bases left between them. There are 15 residues in the CDR3. Germline-derived CDR1 and CDR2 are SGHRS and YFSETQ. This chain's CDR3 is CASSLEGGEREKLFF. The CDR3 nucleotides are TGCGCCAGCAGCTTGGAGGGAGGGGAAAGGGAAAAACTGTTTTTT.

This clone appeared once. The CDR3 spells CASSQQGANTEAFF. The CDR3 bases are TGTGCCAGCAGCCAACAGGGGGCCAACACTGAAGCTTTCTTT. This rearrangement joins TRBV4-2 to TRBJ1-1, with 8 bases fitting TRBD1. V lost 2 bases to trimming and J lost 2 bases; unmatched junction nucleotides: 1. The CDR3 runs to 14 residues. From germline, CDR1 is LGHNA and CDR2 YNFKEQ.

The genes are TRBV7-9 and TRBJ2-2, with 9 bases that match TRBD1. Germline CDR1 and CDR2: SEHNR and FQNEAQ (reference sequence). The V gene end was trimmed by 5 bases and the J gene end by 7 bases; junction bases not matched to a gene: 8. The CDR3 is made up of 15 amino acids. The CDR3, as DNA: TGTGCCAGCAGCCGGGGGACAGGGAGAGGCGGGGAGCTGTTTTTT. Protein product: CASSRGTGRGGELFF.

The chain employs TRBV10-3 and TRBJ1-1; TRBD1 agrees at 7 bases. The CDR3 covers 14 residues. In germline, CDR1 is ENHRY, CDR2 SYGVKD. V lost 6 bases, J lost 0 bases, and 4 bases stayed unmatched. In DNA form, the CDR3 reads TGTGCCATCAGGACGGGACAGATGAACACTGAAGCTTTCTTT. Its protein product is CAIRTGQMNTEAFF.

The chain's CDR3 is CASGEGQPQHF. In DNA form, the CDR3 reads TGTGCCAGCGGGGAGGGGCAGCCCCAGCATTTT. The V and J genes are TRBV19 and TRBJ1-5; D perhaps matches TRBD1 (5 bases). The CDR3 totals 11 residues. Germline V CDR1 and CDR2: LNHDA, SQIVND (reference sequence). V was shortened by 9 bases and J by 7 bases, with 10 bases between the two germline ends.

The CDR3 protein is CAWSTGNYGYTF. As DNA, the CDR3 is TGTGCCTGGAGTACAGGAAACTATGGCTACACCTTC. This chain joins TRBV30 and TRBJ1-2, with D possibly being TRBD1 (5 bases). Trimming cost V 2 bases and J 2 bases, with 6 bases left between them. The CDR3 covers 12 residues. Germline CDR1 reads GTSNPN; CDR2 reads SVGIG (reference sequence).

V is TRBV11-2 and J is TRBJ2-5; TRBD1 aligns across 8 bases. In germline, CDR1 is SGHAT, CDR2 FQNNGV. J lost 5 bases, V lost 3 bases, and 8 bases had no gene match. CDR3 length equals 15 residues. Here the CDR3 reads CASSFSTGGQETQYF. CDR3 bases: TGTGCCAGCAGCTTTAGCACAGGGGGTCAGGAGACCCAGTACTTC.

The chain uses TRBV5-4 and TRBJ1-2, with a possible D match to TRBD1 (6 bases). The CDR3 is 13 amino acids. The V end was cut by 3 bases, the J end by 8 bases, with 14 bases between. Germline CDR1 and CDR2: SGHNT and YYREEE (reference sequence). The DNA of the CDR3 is TGTGCCAGCAGCTCCGGACCCAGGGGAGGCTACACCTTC. Protein product: CASSSGPRGGYTF.

The V call is TRBV7-9, the J call TRBJ2-7, with TRBD2 matching over 7 bases. Germline V CDR1 and CDR2: SEHNR, FQNEAQ (reference sequence). The CDR3 covers 15 residues. V was pared by 5 bases and J by 5 bases, with 12 bases of the junction left unmatched. The CDR3 protein is CASSPRTSGDHEQYF. In nucleotides, the CDR3 is TGTGCCAGCAGCCCCAGGACTAGTGGGGATCACGAGCAGTACTTC.

This clone was seen a few times. The chain joins TRBV4-1 to TRBJ1-5; D is undetermined. Germline V gene sequence: CDR1 MGHRA, CDR2 YSYEKL. The CDR3 runs 14 residues. V was shortened by 2 bases and J by 2 bases, with 7 bases between the two germline ends. CDR3 sequence: CASSQNTRNQPQHF. CDR3 nucleotides: TGCGCCAGCAGCCAAAACACCCGCAATCAGCCCCAGCATTTT.

This clone was found once. J is TRBJ1-2 and V is TRBV6-1; the D gene is possibly TRBD1 (6 bases). From germline, CDR1 is MNHNS and CDR2 SASEGT. The CDR3 spans 13 residues. Trimming stripped 2 bases from V and 5 bases from J, with 9 bases between. CDR3 in DNA: TGTGCCAGCAGTGAATCAGGGGTTTATGGCTACACCTTC. As protein: CASSESGVYGYTF.

This clone appeared once. V usage is TRBV27 and J usage is TRBJ1-1, with D possibly being TRBD1 (6 bases). The CDR3 covers 13 residues. Between the trimmed V and J ends, which lost 2 bases and 7 bases, there was a span of 11 bases. Per the germline V gene, CDR1 is MNHEY and CDR2 is SMNVEV (reference sequence). In nucleotides, the CDR3 is TGTGCCAGCAGTTTAAACAGGGCGGTTGAAGCTTTCTTT. Translated: CASSLNRAVEAFF.